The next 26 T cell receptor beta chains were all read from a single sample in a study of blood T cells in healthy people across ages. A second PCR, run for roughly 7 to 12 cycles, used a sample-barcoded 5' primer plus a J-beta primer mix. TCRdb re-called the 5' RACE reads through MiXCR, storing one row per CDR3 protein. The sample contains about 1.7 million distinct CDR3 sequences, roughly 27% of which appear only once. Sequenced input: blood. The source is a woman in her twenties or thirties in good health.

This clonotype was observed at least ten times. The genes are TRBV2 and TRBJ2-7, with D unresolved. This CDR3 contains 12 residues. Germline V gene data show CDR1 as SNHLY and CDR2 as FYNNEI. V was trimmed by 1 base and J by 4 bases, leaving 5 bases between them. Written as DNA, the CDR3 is TGTGCCAGCAGTGAAGGGCGTTACGAGCAGTACTTC. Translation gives CASSEGRYEQYF.

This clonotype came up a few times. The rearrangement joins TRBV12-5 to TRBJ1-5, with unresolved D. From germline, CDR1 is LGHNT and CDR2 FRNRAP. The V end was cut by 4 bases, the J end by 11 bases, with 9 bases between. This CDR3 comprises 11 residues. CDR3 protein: CASGSPRAQHF. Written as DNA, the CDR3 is TGTGCTAGTGGTTCACCCCGGGCCCAGCATTTT.

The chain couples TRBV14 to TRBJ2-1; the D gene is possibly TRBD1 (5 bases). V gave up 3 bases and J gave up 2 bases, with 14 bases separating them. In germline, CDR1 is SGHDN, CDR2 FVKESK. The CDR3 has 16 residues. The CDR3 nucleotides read TGTGCCAGCAGCCACCTGCAGGGTTTTCCCTACAATGAGCAGTTCTTC. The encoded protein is CASSHLQGFPYNEQFF.

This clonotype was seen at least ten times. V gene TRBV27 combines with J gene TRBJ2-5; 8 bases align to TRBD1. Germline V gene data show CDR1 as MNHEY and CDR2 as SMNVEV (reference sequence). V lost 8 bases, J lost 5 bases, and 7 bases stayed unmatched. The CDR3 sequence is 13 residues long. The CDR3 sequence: CASGTGGEETQYF. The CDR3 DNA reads TGTGCCAGCGGGACAGGAGGGGAGGAGACCCAGTACTTC.

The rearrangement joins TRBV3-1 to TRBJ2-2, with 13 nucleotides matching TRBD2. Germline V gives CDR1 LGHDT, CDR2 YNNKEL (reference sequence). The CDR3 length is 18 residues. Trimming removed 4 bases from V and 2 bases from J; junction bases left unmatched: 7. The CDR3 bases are TGTGCCAGCAGCCGAGGACTAGCGGGAGTGGGCAACACCGGGGAGCTGTTTTTT. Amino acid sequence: CASSRGLAGVGNTGELFF.

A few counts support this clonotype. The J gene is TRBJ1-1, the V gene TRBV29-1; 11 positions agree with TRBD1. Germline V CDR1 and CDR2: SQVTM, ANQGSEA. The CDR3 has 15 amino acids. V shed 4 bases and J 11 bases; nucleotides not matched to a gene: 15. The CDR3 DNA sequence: TGCAGCGTTGCAAGGACAGGGGGCGGAGAGGGCCACGCTTTCTTT. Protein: CSVARTGGGEGHAFF.

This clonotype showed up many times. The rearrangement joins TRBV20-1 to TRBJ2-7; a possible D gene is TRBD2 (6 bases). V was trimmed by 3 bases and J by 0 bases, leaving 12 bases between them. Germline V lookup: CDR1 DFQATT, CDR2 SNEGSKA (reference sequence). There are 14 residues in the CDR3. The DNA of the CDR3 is TGCAGTGCTAGCTCTAGCGTGAGCTCCTACGAGCAGTACTTC. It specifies CSASSSVSSYEQYF.

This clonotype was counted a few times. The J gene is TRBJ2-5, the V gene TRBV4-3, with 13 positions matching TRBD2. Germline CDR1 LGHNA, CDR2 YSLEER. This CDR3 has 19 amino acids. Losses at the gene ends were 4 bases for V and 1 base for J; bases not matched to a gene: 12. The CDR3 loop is CASSLFIKGLAGAQETQYF. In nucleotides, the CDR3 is TGCGCCAGCAGCCTTTTTATTAAAGGACTAGCGGGAGCCCAAGAGACCCAGTACTTC.

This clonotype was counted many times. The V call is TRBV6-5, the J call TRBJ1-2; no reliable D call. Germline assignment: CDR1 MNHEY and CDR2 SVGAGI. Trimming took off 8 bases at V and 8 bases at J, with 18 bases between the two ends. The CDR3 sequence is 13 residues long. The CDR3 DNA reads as TGTGCCAGCGGGTCACCGGGGAGAGGGGGCTACACCTTC. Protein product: CASGSPGRGGYTF.

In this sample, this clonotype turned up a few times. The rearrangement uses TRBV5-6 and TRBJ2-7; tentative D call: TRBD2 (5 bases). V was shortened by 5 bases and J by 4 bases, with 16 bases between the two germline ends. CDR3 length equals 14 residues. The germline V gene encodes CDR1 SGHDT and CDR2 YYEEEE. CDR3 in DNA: TGTGCCAGCAGTTCCCGCGGGTGGCCTTACGAGCAGTACTTC. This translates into CASSSRGWPYEQYF.

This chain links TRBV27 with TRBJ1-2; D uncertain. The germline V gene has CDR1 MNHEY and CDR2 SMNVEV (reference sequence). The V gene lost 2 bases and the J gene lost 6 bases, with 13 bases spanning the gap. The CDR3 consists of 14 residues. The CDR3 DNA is TGTGCCAGCAGTTTACTGCGGCGGCGGGATGGCTACACCTTC. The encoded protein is CASSLLRRRDGYTF.

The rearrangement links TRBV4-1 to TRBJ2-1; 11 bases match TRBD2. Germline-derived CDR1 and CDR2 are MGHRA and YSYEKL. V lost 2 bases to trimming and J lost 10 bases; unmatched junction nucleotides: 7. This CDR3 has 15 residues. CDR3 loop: CASSQRLAGFREQFF. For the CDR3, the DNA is TGCGCCAGCAGCCAAAGACTAGCGGGGTTTCGGGAGCAGTTCTTC.

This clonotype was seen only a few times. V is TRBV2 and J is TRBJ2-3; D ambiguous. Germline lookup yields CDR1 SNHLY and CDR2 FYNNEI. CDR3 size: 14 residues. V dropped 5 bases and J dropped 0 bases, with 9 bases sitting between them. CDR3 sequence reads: CASSRQTSTDTQYF. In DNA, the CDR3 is TGTGCCAGCAGTAGGCAAACAAGCACAGATACGCAGTATTTT.

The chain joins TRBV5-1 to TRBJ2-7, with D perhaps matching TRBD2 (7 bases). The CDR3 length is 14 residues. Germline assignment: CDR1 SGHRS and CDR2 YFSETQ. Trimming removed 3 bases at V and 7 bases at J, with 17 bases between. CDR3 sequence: CASSSGGRSWEQYF. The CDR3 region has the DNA TGCGCCAGCAGCTCCGGGGGGCGTTCCTGGGAGCAGTACTTC.

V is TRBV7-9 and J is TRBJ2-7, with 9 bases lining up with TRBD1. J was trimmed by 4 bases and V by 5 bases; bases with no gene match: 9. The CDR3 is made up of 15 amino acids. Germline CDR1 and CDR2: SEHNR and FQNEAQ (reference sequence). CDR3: CASSRTGTGLYEQYF. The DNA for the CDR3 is TGTGCCAGCAGCCGAACCGGGACAGGGCTATACGAGCAGTACTTC.

In nucleotides, the CDR3 is TGTGCCAGCAGCCAAAGCGGGGGCCGCACAGATACGCAGTATTTT. Amino acids: CASSQSGGRTDTQYF. This rearrangement joins TRBV3-1 to TRBJ2-3; 8 nucleotides align to TRBD2. V was pared by 2 bases and J by 1 base, with 2 bases of the junction left unmatched. This CDR3 contains 15 residues. Germline V gives CDR1 LGHDT, CDR2 YNNKEL (reference sequence).

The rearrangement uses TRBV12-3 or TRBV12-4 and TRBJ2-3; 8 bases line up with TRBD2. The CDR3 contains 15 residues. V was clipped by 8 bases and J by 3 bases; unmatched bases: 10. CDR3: CASGRTGGRTDTQYF. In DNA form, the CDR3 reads TGTGCCAGCGGTCGGACGGGAGGGCGGACAGATACGCAGTATTTT.

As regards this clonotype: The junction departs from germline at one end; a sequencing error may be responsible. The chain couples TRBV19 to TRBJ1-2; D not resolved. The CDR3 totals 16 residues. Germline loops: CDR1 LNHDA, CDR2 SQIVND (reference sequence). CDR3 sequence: CAGSIGDRITNYGYTF. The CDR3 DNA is TGTGCCGGTAGTATAGGAGATCGGATTACTAACTATGGCTACACCTTC.

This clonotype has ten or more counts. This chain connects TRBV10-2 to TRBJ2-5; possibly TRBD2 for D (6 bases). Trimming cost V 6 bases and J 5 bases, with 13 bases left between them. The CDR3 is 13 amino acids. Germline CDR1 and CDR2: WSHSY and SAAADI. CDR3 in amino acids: CASSQLAQETQYF. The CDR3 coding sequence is TGCGCCAGCAGCCAACTAGCACAGGAGACCCAGTACTTC.

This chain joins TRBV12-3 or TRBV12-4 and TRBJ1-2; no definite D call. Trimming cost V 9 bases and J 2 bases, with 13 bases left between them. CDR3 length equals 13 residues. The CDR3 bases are TGTGCCAGTGACGGAGGATCGAACTATGGCTACACCTTC. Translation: CASDGGSNYGYTF.

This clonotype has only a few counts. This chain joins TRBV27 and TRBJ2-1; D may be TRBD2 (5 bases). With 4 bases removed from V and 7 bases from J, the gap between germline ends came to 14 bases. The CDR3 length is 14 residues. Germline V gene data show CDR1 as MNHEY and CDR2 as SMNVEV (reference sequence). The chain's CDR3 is CASSSKGVSNEQFF. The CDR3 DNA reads TGTGCCAGCAGTTCAAAGGGAGTGAGTAATGAGCAGTTCTTC.

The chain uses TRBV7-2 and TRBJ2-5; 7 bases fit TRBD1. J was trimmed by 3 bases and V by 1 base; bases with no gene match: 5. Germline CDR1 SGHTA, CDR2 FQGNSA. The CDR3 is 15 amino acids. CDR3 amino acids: CASSLGTGPKETQYF. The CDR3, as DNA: TGTGCCAGCAGCTTAGGGACAGGACCAAAAGAGACCCAGTACTTC.

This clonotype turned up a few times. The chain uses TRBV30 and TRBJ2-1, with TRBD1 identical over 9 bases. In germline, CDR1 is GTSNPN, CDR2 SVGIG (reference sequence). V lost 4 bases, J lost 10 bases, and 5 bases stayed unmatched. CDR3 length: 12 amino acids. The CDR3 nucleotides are TGTGCCTGGAAAGGACAGGGGTTGGAGCAGTTCTTC. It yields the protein CAWKGQGLEQFF.

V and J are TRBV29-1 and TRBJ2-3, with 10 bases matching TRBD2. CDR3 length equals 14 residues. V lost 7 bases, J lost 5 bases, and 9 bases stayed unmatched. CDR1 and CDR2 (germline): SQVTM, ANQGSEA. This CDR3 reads CSGVPSGGIDTQYF. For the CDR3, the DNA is TGCAGCGGGGTCCCTAGCGGGGGAATAGATACGCAGTATTTT.

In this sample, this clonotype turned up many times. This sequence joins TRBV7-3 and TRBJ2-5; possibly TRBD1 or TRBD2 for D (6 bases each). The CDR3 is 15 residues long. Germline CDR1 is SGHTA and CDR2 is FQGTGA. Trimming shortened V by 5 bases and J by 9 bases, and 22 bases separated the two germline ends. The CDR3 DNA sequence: TGTGCCAGCAGCCCCCTTGGGGGGCTCCAAGGGGCCCAGTACTTC. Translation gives CASSPLGGLQGAQYF.

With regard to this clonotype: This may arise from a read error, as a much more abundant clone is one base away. CDR3 DNA sequence: TGTGCCAGCAGTGAGCTGCCAGAAGAGACCCAGTACTTC. Translation: CASSELPEETQYF. The chain has TRBV2 and TRBJ2-5; D gene ambiguous. Germline-derived CDR1 and CDR2 are SNHLY and FYNNEI. The germline V and J ends were trimmed by 3 bases and 3 bases, with 8 bases remaining between them. This CDR3 has 13 amino acids.